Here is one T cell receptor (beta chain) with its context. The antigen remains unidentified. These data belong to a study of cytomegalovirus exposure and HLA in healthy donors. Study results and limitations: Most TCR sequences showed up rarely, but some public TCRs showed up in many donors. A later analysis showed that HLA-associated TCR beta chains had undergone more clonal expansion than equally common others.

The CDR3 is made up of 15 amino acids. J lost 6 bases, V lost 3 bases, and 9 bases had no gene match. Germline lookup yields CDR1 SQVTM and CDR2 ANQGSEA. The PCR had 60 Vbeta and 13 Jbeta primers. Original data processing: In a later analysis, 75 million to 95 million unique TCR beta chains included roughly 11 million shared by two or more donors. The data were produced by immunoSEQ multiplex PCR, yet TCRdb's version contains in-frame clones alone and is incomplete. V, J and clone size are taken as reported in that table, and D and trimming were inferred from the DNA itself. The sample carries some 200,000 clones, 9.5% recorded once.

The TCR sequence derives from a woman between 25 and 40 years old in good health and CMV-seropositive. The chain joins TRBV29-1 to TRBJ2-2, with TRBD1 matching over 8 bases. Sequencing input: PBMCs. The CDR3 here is CSVEEDRVMAGELFF. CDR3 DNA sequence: TGCAGCGTTGAGGAGGACAGGGTAATGGCCGGGGAGCTGTTTTTT.